Listed below are T cell receptor beta chains from one sample, sequenced in a study of shared clonotypes between healthy human individuals. Clones were read by immunoSEQ multiplex PCR, and TCRdb kept only the in-frame ones, dropping some. This sample carries 90,000 to 120,000 clones, around 68% of them seen once, and the ten largest clones take almost 25%. Sequencing input: memory CD8+ T cells sorted from blood. The source of these receptors is a woman under 40 in good health. CDR3s include the opening cysteine and the closing phenylalanine or tryptophan. A D gene is named only where the DNA matches it firmly. Rows give clone size only sometimes, using once, few, many, or a class for an expanded clone.

cdr3_nt,cdr3_aa,clone_size,j_call,v_call,d_call
TGTGCCAGTAGTATAACCGGGGATGGCTACACCTTC,CASSITGDGYTF,few,TRBJ1-2,TRBV19,NA
TGCGCCAGCAGCCCCTCGCGCAGTCCTGAAGCTTTCTTT,CASSPSRSPEAFF,NA,TRBJ1-1,TRBV4-1,NA
TGTGCCAGCACGCACGGGGTTCCTAGCGGGAGTGCAGATACGCAGTATTTT,CASTHGVPSGSADTQYF,NA,TRBJ2-3,TRBV28,TRBD2
TGTGCCAGCAGCTTGGAAGCCAACTCCTACGAGCAGTACTTC,CASSLEANSYEQYF,NA,TRBJ2-7,TRBV5-8,NA
TGTGCCAGCAGCCAAGGAGGTACCGGGGAGCTGTTTTTT,CASSQGGTGELFF,NA,TRBJ2-2,TRBV9,NA
TGTGCCAGTAGTCTCCAATGGACTAGCGGGTTTCAGTTGGGCAATGAGCAGTTCTTC,CASSLQWTSGFQLGNEQFF,NA,TRBJ2-1,TRBV19,TRBD2
TGTGCCAGTAGTATATGGCAGGGAGGCAATCAGCCCCAGCATTTT,CASSIWQGGNQPQHF,few,TRBJ1-5,TRBV19,NA
TGTGCCAGCAGTTACTTATTTCGGGCCAGCAATCAGCCCCAGCATTTT,CASSYLFRASNQPQHF,NA,TRBJ1-5,TRBV6-5,NA
TGTGCCAGCTCACCAGTACATTCCTACGAGCAGTACTTC,CASSPVHSYEQYF,once,TRBJ2-7,TRBV18,NA
TGCGCCAGCAGCTTGGGCGACAGATATAACAATGAGCAGTTCTTC,CASSLGDRYNNEQFF,many,TRBJ2-1,TRBV5-1,NA
TGTGCCAGTAGCCTCACCCTGGTCGGGGCCCAAGAGACCCAGTACTTC,CASSLTLVGAQETQYF,once,TRBJ2-5,TRBV19,NA
TGTGCCAGCAGCTTAGTCCCAGGTTACGAGCAGTACTTC,CASSLVPGYEQYF,NA,TRBJ2-7,TRBV7-6,NA
TGTGCCAGTAGTACGGCAGGGTCATCCCAGCCCCAGCATTTT,CASSTAGSSQPQHF,NA,TRBJ1-5,TRBV19,NA
TGTGCCAGCAGCGAATACAATGAGCAGTTCTTC,CASSEYNEQFF,NA,TRBJ2-1,TRBV5-6,NA
TGTGCCTGGAGTGTAGGCTCTGGGGCCAACGTCCTGACTTTC,CAWSVGSGANVLTF,NA,TRBJ2-6,TRBV30,NA
TGTGCCATCAGCGCCGGGACAGATGGCAATCAGCCCCAGCATTTT,CAISAGTDGNQPQHF,once,TRBJ1-5,TRBV10-3,TRBD1
TGTGCCAGCAGCTCCGGACAGGACTATGGCTACACCTTC,CASSSGQDYGYTF,many,TRBJ1-2,TRBV7-5,NA
TGTGCCAGCGCCGGGACTAACGTCTACGAGCAGTACTTC,CASAGTNVYEQYF,once,TRBJ2-7,TRBV28,TRBD2
TGTGCCAGCAGTGAAGTTAGCGGCGCCTCCTACGAGCAGTACTTC,CASSEVSGASYEQYF,few,TRBJ2-7,TRBV6-1,NA
TGTGCCAGCAGCCACGAAAGCGGGAGAGGGGGTGACGAGCAGTACTTC,CASSHESGRGGDEQYF,NA,TRBJ2-7,TRBV5-8,TRBD2
TGTGCCAGCAGCATGGACATCGGGAACACCGGGGAGCTGTTTTTT,CASSMDIGNTGELFF,NA,TRBJ2-2,TRBV28,NA
TGTGCCAGCAGCCTCCGACAGGGGTCGGAGGCAGATACGCAGTATTTT,CASSLRQGSEADTQYF,many,TRBJ2-3,TRBV9,TRBD1
TGTGCCAGCAGTGAAGTGGTTGGGGATAGCGCTAACTACGAGCAGTACTTC,CASSEVVGDSANYEQYF,few,TRBJ2-7,TRBV6-1,NA
TGCAGCGTGGACACCGGGACTGGTTACAATGAGCAGTTCTTC,CSVDTGTGYNEQFF,NA,TRBJ2-1,TRBV29-1,NA
TGCGCCAGCAGCCAACCGGCTTGGCCCTACAATGAGCAGTTCTTC,CASSQPAWPYNEQFF,NA,TRBJ2-1,TRBV4-1,NA
TGCGCCAGCAGTCCGGGACTAGCGGGATACGAGCAGTACTTC,CASSPGLAGYEQYF,NA,TRBJ2-7,TRBV4-1,TRBD2
TGTGCCAGCAGTATTGGGGCGGGCACAGATACGCAGTATTTT,CASSIGAGTDTQYF,NA,TRBJ2-3,TRBV7-9,NA
TGTGCCAGCAGTTCTCTAGGTGCCTTCTACGAGCAGTACTTC,CASSSLGAFYEQYF,NA,TRBJ2-7,TRBV27,NA
TGTGCCAGCAGGGACGGCCAGAACACTGAAGCTTTCTTT,CASRDGQNTEAFF,NA,TRBJ1-1,TRBV6-1,NA